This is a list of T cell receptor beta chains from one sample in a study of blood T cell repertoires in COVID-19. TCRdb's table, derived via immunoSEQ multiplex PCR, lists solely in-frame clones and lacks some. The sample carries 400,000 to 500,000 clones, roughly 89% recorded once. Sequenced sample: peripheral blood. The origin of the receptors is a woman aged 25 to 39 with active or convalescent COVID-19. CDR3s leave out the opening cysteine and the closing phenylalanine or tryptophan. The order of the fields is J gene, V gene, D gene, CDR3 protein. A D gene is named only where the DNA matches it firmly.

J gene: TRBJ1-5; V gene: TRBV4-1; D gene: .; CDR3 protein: ASSQDGGAGQPQH
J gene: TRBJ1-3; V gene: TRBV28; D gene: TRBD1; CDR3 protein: ASEDRLLSGNTIY
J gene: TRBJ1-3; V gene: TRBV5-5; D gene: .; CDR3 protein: ASSLARWDSRDTIY
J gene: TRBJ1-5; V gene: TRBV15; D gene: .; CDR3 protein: ATSSTGRDQPQH
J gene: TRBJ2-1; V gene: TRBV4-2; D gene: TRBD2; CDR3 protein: ASSQDGTSGYNEQF
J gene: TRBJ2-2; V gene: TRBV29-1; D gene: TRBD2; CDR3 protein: SAVVGGTSGRSTGELF
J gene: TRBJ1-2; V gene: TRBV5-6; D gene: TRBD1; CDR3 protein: ASSLASRDRPNYGYT
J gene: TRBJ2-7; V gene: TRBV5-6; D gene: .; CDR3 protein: ASSLGRSEQY
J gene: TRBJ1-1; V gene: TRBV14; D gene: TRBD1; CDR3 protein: ASSRTGGASTEAF
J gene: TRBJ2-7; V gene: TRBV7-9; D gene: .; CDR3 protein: ASSLGVYEQY
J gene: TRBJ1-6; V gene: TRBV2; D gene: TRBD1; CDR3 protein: ASSRTGYNSPLH
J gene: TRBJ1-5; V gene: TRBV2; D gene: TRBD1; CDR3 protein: ASSESDRNQPQH
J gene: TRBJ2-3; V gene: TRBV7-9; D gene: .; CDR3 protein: ASSGHRTGTPISTDTQY
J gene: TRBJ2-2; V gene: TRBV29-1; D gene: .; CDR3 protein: SVDGGKNTGELF
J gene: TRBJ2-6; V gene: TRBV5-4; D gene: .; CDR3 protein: ASSDGTLRFQGSGANVLT
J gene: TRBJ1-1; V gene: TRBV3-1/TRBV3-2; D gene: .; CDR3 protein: ASSQYMNTEAF
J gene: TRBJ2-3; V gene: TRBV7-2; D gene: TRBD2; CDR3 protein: ASSLRLASDTQY
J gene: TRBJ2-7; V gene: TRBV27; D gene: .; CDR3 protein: VTRDLYYEQY
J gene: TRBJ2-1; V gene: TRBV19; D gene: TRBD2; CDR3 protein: ASSSTSGYNEQF
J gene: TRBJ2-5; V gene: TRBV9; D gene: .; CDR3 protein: ASSAEETQY
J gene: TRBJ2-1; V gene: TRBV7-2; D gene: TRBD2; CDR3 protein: ASSRGGGNNEQF
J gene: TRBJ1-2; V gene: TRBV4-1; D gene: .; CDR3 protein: ASSQVNLSPDGYT
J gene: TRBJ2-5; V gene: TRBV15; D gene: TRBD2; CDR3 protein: ATSTTTSEQETQY
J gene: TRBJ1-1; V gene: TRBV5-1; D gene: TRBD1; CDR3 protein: ASSLRTGMNTEAF